The 17 T cell receptor beta chains below come from one sample, sequenced in a study of shared clonotypes between healthy human individuals. TCRdb's table, derived via immunoSEQ multiplex PCR, lists solely in-frame clones and lacks some. The sample consists of 640,000 or so clones, less than 80% of them appearing once. Sequencing was done on a sample of memory CD4+ T cells sorted from blood. Subset of the sample: CD45RA-negative fraction. The receptors were gathered from a young woman in good health.

The rearrangement joins TRBV28 to TRBJ2-3; 10 nucleotides line up with TRBD2. The CDR3 has 16 residues. Per germline, CDR1 MDHEN and CDR2 SYDVKM. The V segment lost 4 bases and the J segment 3 bases; nucleotides outside the gene matches: 7. The CDR3 sequence is CASSSPSGRSTDTQYF. CDR3 DNA: TGTGCCAGCAGTTCCCCTAGCGGGAGATCGACAGATACGCAGTATTTT.

This chain uses TRBV9 with TRBJ1-5; 7 bases align to TRBD1. The CDR3 has 15 amino acids. Looked up from germline, CDR1 is SGDLS and CDR2 is YYNGEE. The J segment lost 5 bases and the V segment lost 0 bases, leaving 5 bases of the junction unmatched. In DNA form, the CDR3 reads TGTGCCAGCAGCGTAGGACAGGGTTATGATCAGCCCCAGCATTTT. It specifies CASSVGQGYDQPQHF.

As to this clone: This sample also contains other DNA sequences that code for the same CDR3. The chain combines TRBV5-1 with TRBJ2-3; D tentatively reads TRBD1 or TRBD2 (5 bases each). The CDR3 spans 16 residues. V dropped 0 bases and J dropped 0 bases, with 11 bases sitting between them. From germline, CDR1 is SGHRS and CDR2 YFSETQ. CDR3 DNA sequence: TGCGCCAGCAGCTTGGGAGGGGCCCCTAGCACAGATACGCAGTATTTT. This gives the protein CASSLGGAPSTDTQYF.

The gene calls are TRBV10-1 and TRBJ2-2; 7 nucleotides align to TRBD1. CDR3 length: 14 residues. Looked up from germline, CDR1 is WNHNN and CDR2 is SYGVQD (reference sequence). Trimming cost V 5 bases and J 6 bases; bases outside gene matches: 6. For the CDR3, the DNA is TGCGCCAGCAGTAAAAGACAGGGTTCCGGGGAGCTGTTTTTT. It translates to CASSKRQGSGELFF.

The chain joins TRBV7-2 to TRBJ1-3; D not certain. The V gene lost 8 bases and the J gene lost 3 bases, with 14 bases spanning the gap. The CDR3 is made up of 14 amino acids. In germline, CDR1 is SGHTA, CDR2 FQGNSA. Written as DNA, the CDR3 is TGTGCCAGCTCTATGCCCGGAGTTGGAAACACCATATATTTT. Encoded protein: CASSMPGVGNTIYF.

CDR3 in DNA: TGTGCCAGTAGTCTTGACAGACTTGGGGCCAACGTCCTGACTTTC. Amino acid sequence: CASSLDRLGANVLTF. The V and J genes are TRBV19 and TRBJ2-6, with a possible D match to TRBD1 (5 bases). Germline V CDR1 and CDR2: LNHDA, SQIVND (reference sequence). Trimming took 5 bases from V and 3 from J, leaving 11 bases between them. The CDR3 is made up of 15 amino acids.

This clone was seen just once. The chain carries TRBV19 and TRBJ2-2; no definite D call. The V end was cut by 5 bases, the J end by 0 bases, with 7 bases between. This CDR3 is 14 amino acids long. Germline CDR1 reads LNHDA; CDR2 reads SQIVND (reference sequence). Written as DNA, the CDR3 is TGTGCCAGTAGTGAAGTTCCGAACACCGGGGAGCTGTTTTTT. Translating it yields CASSEVPNTGELFF.

The V gene is TRBV5-1, the J gene TRBJ1-1; no definite D call. The CDR3 length is 12 residues. Germline values: CDR1 SGHRS, CDR2 YFSETQ. V lost 0 bases, J lost 4 bases, and 4 bases lay in between. CDR3 residues: CASSLVGTEAFF. The CDR3, as DNA: TGCGCCAGCAGCTTGGTTGGCACTGAAGCTTTCTTT.

This clone was found a few times. The V gene is TRBV19, the J gene TRBJ1-1, with D maybe TRBD1 (5 bases). This CDR3 comprises 15 residues. Germline CDR1 is LNHDA and CDR2 is SQIVND (reference sequence). Deletions cut 4 bases from V and 1 base from J, with 13 bases between. CDR3 amino acids: CASSNGGSGNTEAFF. CDR3 bases: TGTGCCAGTAGTAACGGGGGGTCGGGGAACACTGAAGCTTTCTTT.

This chain connects TRBV4-1 to TRBJ2-5, with a weak D call TRBD2 (5 bases). The CDR3 runs to 17 residues. Trimming took 3 bases from V and 2 from J, leaving 19 bases between them. Looked up from germline, CDR1 is MGHRA and CDR2 is YSYEKL. This chain's CDR3 is CASSHLATRTGQETQYF. For the CDR3, the DNA is TGCGCCAGCAGCCATCTCGCCACTCGAACGGGACAAGAGACCCAGTACTTC.

The chain couples TRBV27 to TRBJ2-5, with D hard to call. This CDR3 spans 13 amino acids. Looked up from germline, CDR1 is MNHEY and CDR2 is SMNVEV (reference sequence). Trimming stripped 3 bases from V and 4 bases from J, with 9 bases between. CDR3 nucleotide sequence: TGTGCCAGCAGTTTTATGTCGGGAGAGACCCAGTACTTC. Amino acids: CASSFMSGETQYF.

The V and J genes are TRBV4-2 and TRBJ1-4; no firm D call. There are 16 residues in the CDR3. With 0 bases removed from V and 10 bases from J, the gap between germline ends came to 18 bases. The germline V gene has CDR1 LGHNA and CDR2 YNFKEQ. CDR3 DNA: TGTGCCAGCAGCCAAGATGTCCTTACCACCACCTTAAAACTGTTTTTT. Translated: CASSQDVLTTTLKLFF.

This sequence joins TRBV4-1 and TRBJ2-3; 13 nucleotides agree with TRBD2. The ends lost 0 bases at V and 9 bases at J; junction bases unmatched: 6. Germline CDR1 reads MGHRA; CDR2 reads YSYEKL. The CDR3 spans 16 residues. The CDR3 DNA follows: TGCGCCAGCAGCCAAGATAGAGGACTAGCGGGAGACACGCAGTATTTT. Encoded protein: CASSQDRGLAGDTQYF.

Ten or more counts support this clone. V and J are TRBV6-8 and TRBJ2-1, with 9 bases fitting TRBD2. Per the germline V gene, CDR1 is MNHGY and CDR2 is SAAAGT. Germline trimming cut 2 bases from V and 6 bases from J; bases unmatched to any gene: 11. The CDR3 is made up of 17 amino acids. The CDR3: CASSYRETTSGLNEQFF. The CDR3 region has the DNA TGTGCCAGCAGTTACAGGGAAACGACTAGCGGACTCAATGAGCAGTTCTTC.

V and J are TRBV18 and TRBJ2-4, with TRBD2 as a possible D gene (5 bases). CDR1 is KGHSH and CDR2 is LQKENI in the germline V gene. The CDR3 loop spans 15 amino acids. Trimming removed 1 base at V and 1 base at J, with 8 bases between. The CDR3 spells CASSPQLDAKNIQYF. The DNA for the CDR3 is TGTGCCAGCTCACCACAACTAGACGCCAAAAACATTCAGTACTTC.

The chain recombines TRBV28 with TRBJ1-3, with 9 nucleotides matching TRBD1. There are 18 residues in the CDR3. The germline gives CDR1 MDHEN, CDR2 SYDVKM. Trimming at V came to 2 bases and at J to 4 bases, leaving 12 bases not matched to a gene. CDR3 coding DNA: TGTGCCAGCAGTTTAAGCGGACTGCAGGGACAGGGAGGAAACACCATATATTTT. Protein product: CASSLSGLQGQGGNTIYF.

The chain recombines TRBV14 with TRBJ2-5; D gene ambiguous. The germline V gene has CDR1 SGHDN and CDR2 FVKESK. V was cut by 2 bases and J by 5 bases, with 15 bases left in between. CDR3 length: 15 residues. CDR3 coding DNA: TGTGCCAGCAGCCAACACCTAACCCACGGGGAGACCCAGTACTTC. It encodes CASSQHLTHGETQYF.